These 19 T cell receptor beta chains originate from one sample sequenced in a study of blood T cell repertoires in COVID-19. Clones were read by immunoSEQ multiplex PCR, and TCRdb kept only the in-frame ones, dropping some. The table has 150,000 or so clones, under 95% seen once. The sequencing input was peripheral blood. The receptors originated from a man aged 50 or older with acute or convalescent COVID-19.

This sequence joins TRBV11-1 and TRBJ2-5; TRBD1 aligns across 8 bases. Per the germline V gene, CDR1 is SGHAT and CDR2 is FQDESV (reference sequence). The CDR3 is made up of 15 amino acids. The trim removed 5 bases at V and 0 bases at J, leaving 5 bases unmatched. The CDR3 sequence: CASSTGQGDQETQYF. In DNA, the CDR3 is TGTGCCAGCAGCACCGGACAGGGCGACCAAGAGACCCAGTACTTC.

This chain connects TRBV7-2 to TRBJ2-5; the D gene is possibly TRBD2 (6 bases). CDR1 and CDR2 from the germline V gene are SGHTA and FQGNSA. Between the trimmed V and J ends, which lost 5 bases and 7 bases, there was a span of 14 bases. There are 13 residues in the CDR3. The CDR3 DNA reads TGTGCCAGCAGCATTACCGGGGGAGGGACCCAGTACTTC. It yields the protein CASSITGGGTQYF. Full variable domain (remainder filled in from reference TRBV7-2 and TRBJ2-5): GAGVSQSPSNKVTEKGKDVELRCDPISGHTALYWYRQSLGQGLEFLIYFQGNSAPDKSGLPSDRFSAERTGGSVSTLTIQRTQQEDSAVYLCASSITGGGTQYFGPGTRLLVL.

CDR3 nucleotides: TGCAGTGCTTATCCGCAAGAGACCCAGTACTTC. Its translation: CSAYPQETQYF. The chain combines TRBV20-1 with TRBJ2-5, with D hard to call. Trimming cost V 5 bases and J 2 bases, with 6 bases left between them. Germline V lookup: CDR1 DFQATT, CDR2 SNEGSKA (reference sequence). This CDR3 is 11 amino acids long.

The genes are TRBV6-6 and TRBJ1-1; possibly TRBD1 for D (6 bases). CDR3 length: 14 amino acids. From germline, CDR1 is MNHNY and CDR2 SVGAGI (reference sequence). Trimming took off 7 bases at V and 4 bases at J, with 16 bases between the two ends. This chain's CDR3 is CASNNRAGGTEAFF. CDR3 coding DNA: TGTGCCAGCAACAACAGGGCGGGCGGCACTGAAGCTTTCTTT.

V and J are TRBV14 and TRBJ2-1; 14 nucleotides align to TRBD2. Trimming took 5 bases from V and 6 from J; bases not matched to a gene: 3. The CDR3 consists of 15 residues. Germline CDR1 and CDR2: SGHDN and FVKESK. The CDR3 DNA reads TGTGCCAGCAGCTTAGGGACTAGCGGGAGCAATGAGCAGTTCTTC. Protein product: CASSLGTSGSNEQFF. The full variable domain, rest sourced from reference TRBV14 and TRBJ2-1, is EAGVTQFPSHSVIEKGQTVTLRCDPISGHDNLYWYRRVMGKEIKFLLHFVKESKQDESGMPNNRFLAERTGGTYSTLKVQPAELEDSGVYFCASSLGTSGSNEQFFGPGTRLTVL.

The DNA of the CDR3 is TGTGCCAGCAGCCACGGATCGAGCGGGACATTAGCTTCACCCCTCCACTTT. It codes for CASSHGSSGTLASPLHF. The genes are TRBV14 and TRBJ1-6, with D tentatively TRBD1 (6 bases). This CDR3 region has 17 residues. Germline V gene data show CDR1 as SGHDN and CDR2 as FVKESK. The V end lost 3 bases, the J end lost 9 bases, and 21 bases lay between the germline ends.

The chain combines TRBV5-1 with TRBJ2-3, with D perhaps TRBD2 (5 bases). Germline loops: CDR1 SGHRS, CDR2 YFSETQ. This CDR3 spans 15 amino acids. Trimming removed 4 bases from V and 2 bases from J, with 14 bases in between. The CDR3 nucleotides are TGCGCCAGCAGCGTGGACCCGAGGGCCACAGATACGCAGTATTTT. It yields the protein CASSVDPRATDTQYF.

The gene calls are TRBV19 and TRBJ1-6; tentatively, D is TRBD1 (6 bases). The CDR3 covers 15 residues. The germline V gene encodes CDR1 LNHDA and CDR2 SQIVND (reference sequence). V lost 3 bases and J 13 bases, leaving 19 bases between the germline ends. CDR3 amino acids: CASSILRDTGLPLHF. CDR3 coding DNA: TGTGCCAGTAGTATCCTCCGGGACACCGGACTCCCCCTCCACTTT.

V is TRBV28 and J is TRBJ1-2; 8 nucleotides match TRBD1. With 6 bases clipped from V and 4 bases from J, the junction kept 10 bases outside the gene matches. The germline gives CDR1 MDHEN, CDR2 SYDVKM. CDR3 length: 15 residues. As DNA, the CDR3 is TGTGCCAGCAGGGGACAGGAGAAACGGGGCTATGGCTACACCTTC. Residues: CASRGQEKRGYGYTF.

The rearrangement links TRBV7-3 to TRBJ2-2; TRBD1 might be the D (5 bases). Germline V lookup: CDR1 SGHTA, CDR2 FQGTGA. This CDR3 contains 13 residues. V dropped 7 bases and J dropped 2 bases, with 8 bases sitting between them. The CDR3 region is CASTDRNTGELFF. As DNA, the CDR3 is TGTGCCAGCACAGACAGAAACACCGGGGAGCTGTTTTTT.

The chain is built from TRBV4-3 and TRBJ2-6, with unresolved D. V shed 2 bases and J shed 0 bases, with 8 bases lying between them. The germline V gene encodes CDR1 LGHNA and CDR2 YSLEER. The CDR3 runs to 16 residues. The CDR3 here is CASSQRMRSGANVLTF. DNA for the CDR3: TGCGCCAGCAGCCAAAGAATGCGCTCTGGGGCCAACGTCCTGACTTTC.

The V call is TRBV7-9, the J call TRBJ1-4; 7 positions agree with TRBD1. The CDR3 contains 16 residues. CDR1 is SEHNR, CDR2 FQNEAQ, per germline (reference sequence). Trimming at V came to 2 bases and at J to 4 bases, leaving 7 bases not matched to a gene. The CDR3 sequence: CASSLFGRDSNEKLFF. The CDR3 DNA reads as TGTGCCAGCAGCTTATTTGGTCGGGACAGTAATGAAAAACTGTTTTTT.

This sequence joins TRBV6-5 and TRBJ2-7, with 8 bases identical to TRBD2. Germline-derived CDR1 and CDR2 are MNHEY and SVGAGI. CDR3 length: 15 amino acids. V lost 3 bases and J lost 1; bases outside the gene matches: 5. As DNA, the CDR3 is TGTGCCAGCAGTTATTCCCGGGAGGGGTCCTACGAGCAGTACGTC. Protein product: CASSYSREGSYEQYV.

This rearrangement joins TRBV6-2 or TRBV6-3 to TRBJ2-7; D not resolved. The CDR3 totals 13 residues. From germline, CDR1 is MNHEY and CDR2 SVGEGT. V was pared by 0 bases and J by 2 bases, with 5 bases between. The CDR3 nucleotides read TGTGCCAGCAGTTACTCGGGCACCTACGAGCAGTACGTC. As protein: CASSYSGTYEQYV.

The V and J genes are TRBV11-2 and TRBJ1-2, with a tentative D call TRBD1 (6 bases). The CDR3 is 17 residues long. V lost 4 bases and J 0 bases, leaving 18 bases between the germline ends. CDR1 is SGHAT and CDR2 is FQNNGV in the germline V gene. Written as DNA, the CDR3 is TGTGCCAGCAGCTCCCCCCGGACAGTGAAGTCTAACTATGGCTACACCTTC. Translated, it gives CASSSPRTVKSNYGYTF.

The chain uses TRBV6-6 and TRBJ2-7; 7 bases fit TRBD1. The V and J ends lost 8 bases and 0 bases, in that order; junction bases with no gene match: 7. Germline-derived CDR1 and CDR2 are MNHNY and SVGAGI (reference sequence). This CDR3 region has 14 residues. CDR3 region: CASRTGDSSYEQYV. The CDR3, as DNA: TGTGCCAGCCGTACAGGGGACAGCTCCTACGAGCAGTACGTC.

V usage is TRBV19 and J usage is TRBJ1-3; a weak D match, TRBD1 (6 bases). V lost 7 bases and J 3 bases, leaving 13 bases between the germline ends. This CDR3 has 14 amino acids. Germline CDR1 is LNHDA and CDR2 is SQIVND (reference sequence). The CDR3 DNA reads TGTGCCAGTAAAGGACAGCGGGATGGAAACACCATATATTTT. Protein: CASKGQRDGNTIYF.

The chain links TRBV27 to TRBJ2-7; possible D gene TRBD2, 6 bases. Germline V gives CDR1 MNHEY, CDR2 SMNVEV (reference sequence). Trimming shortened V by 6 bases and J by 3 bases, and 12 bases separated the two germline ends. The CDR3 totals 13 residues. The CDR3 spells CASRASVFYEQYF. The CDR3 coding sequence is TGTGCCAGCAGGGCTAGCGTCTTCTACGAGCAGTACTTC.

The CDR3 spells CASNLGAGAGANVLTF. The CDR3 DNA sequence: TGTGCCAGCAACCTTGGGGCAGGGGCTGGGGCCAACGTCCTGACTTTC. The chain links TRBV7-8 to TRBJ2-6, with TRBD1 as a possible D gene (6 bases). The germline V gene encodes CDR1 SGHVS and CDR2 FQNEAQ. V was clipped by 7 bases and J by 2 bases, with 15 bases between them. This CDR3 is 16 amino acids long.